These T cell receptor beta chains were read from a single sample in a study of spatial heterogeneity in lung cancer. TCRdb re-analysed the 5' RACE reads in MiXCR, keeping a single row per CDR3 protein. The repertoire holds fewer than 20,000 distinct CDR3 sequences, around 5% seen once, with 10% in the top ten. This specimen was lung tumor tissue, taken at surgery. These receptors all stem from a female donor with early-stage non-small cell lung cancer. The CDR3 runs from the conserved cysteine through the conserved F or W. The order of the fields is V gene, D gene, J gene, clone size, CDR3 protein, CDR3 DNA. D genes are given only for firm matches. Clone size is stated in some rows and not others, as once, few, many or a class when expanded.

v_gene: TRBV9
d_gene: NA
j_gene: TRBJ2-5
abundance: NA
CDR3aa: CASSVGLAQETQYF
CDR3nt: TGTGCCAGCAGCGTAGGGCTAGCCCAAGAGACCCAGTACTTC

v_gene: TRBV4-1
d_gene: NA
j_gene: TRBJ1-2
abundance: many
CDR3aa: CASSQVRDIYGYTF
CDR3nt: TGCGCCAGCAGCCAAGTACGGGACATCTATGGCTACACCTTC

v_gene: TRBV7-2
d_gene: NA
j_gene: TRBJ1-2
abundance: medium-sized
CDR3aa: CASSPNAGGYTF
CDR3nt: TGTGCCAGCAGCCCTAATGCGGGTGGCTACACCTTC

v_gene: TRBV29-1
d_gene: NA
j_gene: TRBJ1-1
abundance: NA
CDR3aa: CSVVWGFNTEAFF
CDR3nt: TGCAGCGTTGTGTGGGGGTTCAACACTGAAGCTTTCTTT

v_gene: TRBV2
d_gene: NA
j_gene: TRBJ2-7
abundance: few
CDR3aa: CASSAPLGVVYEQYF
CDR3nt: TGTGCCAGCAGCGCCCCGCTGGGGGTGGTCTACGAGCAGTACTTC

v_gene: TRBV11-2
d_gene: NA
j_gene: TRBJ2-1
abundance: NA
CDR3aa: CASSPEGWANGGTEQFF
CDR3nt: TGTGCCAGCAGCCCAGAGGGGTGGGCCAATGGGGGTACTGAGCAGTTCTTC

v_gene: TRBV27
d_gene: NA
j_gene: TRBJ1-1
abundance: many
CDR3aa: CASSLEGRDTEAFF
CDR3nt: TGTGCCAGCAGTTTAGAGGGGCGAGACACTGAAGCTTTCTTT

v_gene: TRBV12-5
d_gene: TRBD1
j_gene: TRBJ2-3
abundance: many
CDR3aa: CASGLGTGALDTQYF
CDR3nt: TGTGCTAGTGGTTTAGGAACAGGGGCTTTGGATACGCAGTATTTT

v_gene: TRBV7-2
d_gene: NA
j_gene: TRBJ1-6
abundance: few
CDR3aa: CASSRGRNNSPLHF
CDR3nt: TGTGCCAGCAGCAGGGGGAGGAATAATTCACCCCTCCACTTT

v_gene: TRBV20-1
d_gene: TRBD2
j_gene: TRBJ2-1
abundance: many
CDR3aa: CSASPPGLAGDEQFF
CDR3nt: TGCAGTGCTAGTCCTCCGGGACTAGCGGGAGATGAGCAGTTCTTC

v_gene: TRBV2
d_gene: NA
j_gene: TRBJ1-1
abundance: many
CDR3aa: CASSEYRDKAEAFF
CDR3nt: TGTGCCAGCAGTGAATACAGGGACAAGGCTGAAGCTTTCTTT

v_gene: TRBV28
d_gene: NA
j_gene: TRBJ2-7
abundance: medium-sized
CDR3aa: CASREVLHPYEQYF
CDR3nt: TGTGCCAGCCGCGAGGTCCTGCACCCCTACGAGCAGTACTTC

v_gene: TRBV5-1
d_gene: NA
j_gene: TRBJ1-6
abundance: many
CDR3aa: CASSFEENSPLHF
CDR3nt: TGCGCCAGCAGCTTTGAGGAGAATTCACCCCTCCACTTT

v_gene: TRBV4-2
d_gene: TRBD2
j_gene: TRBJ2-7
abundance: many
CDR3aa: CASSRYSGRRDEQYF
CDR3nt: TGTGCCAGCAGCCGGTATAGCGGGAGACGCGACGAGCAGTACTTC

v_gene: TRBV20-1
d_gene: NA
j_gene: TRBJ1-5
abundance: few
CDR3aa: CSATEGDQPQHF
CDR3nt: TGCAGTGCCACGGAGGGGGATCAGCCCCAGCATTTT

v_gene: TRBV6-5
d_gene: NA
j_gene: TRBJ1-5
abundance: many
CDR3aa: CASSYGGMGNQPQHF
CDR3nt: TGTGCCAGCAGTTACGGAGGGATGGGCAATCAGCCCCAGCATTTT

v_gene: TRBV29-1
d_gene: TRBD1
j_gene: TRBJ2-5
abundance: many
CDR3aa: CSVRQGAAETQYF
CDR3nt: TGCAGCGTACGACAGGGGGCGGCGGAGACCCAGTACTTC

v_gene: TRBV7-9
d_gene: NA
j_gene: TRBJ1-1
abundance: many
CDR3aa: CASSSAGYMNTEAFF
CDR3nt: TGTGCCAGCAGCTCAGCGGGGTATATGAACACTGAAGCTTTCTTT

v_gene: TRBV7-6
d_gene: NA
j_gene: TRBJ2-3
abundance: NA
CDR3aa: CASTASGRGGDTQYF
CDR3nt: TGTGCCAGCACTGCGAGCGGTCGAGGGGGAGATACGCAGTATTTT

v_gene: TRBV9
d_gene: TRBD2
j_gene: TRBJ2-1
abundance: many
CDR3aa: CASSVGLAVGSDEQFF
CDR3nt: TGTGCCAGCAGCGTAGGTCTAGCGGTGGGTTCCGATGAGCAGTTCTTC

v_gene: TRBV9
d_gene: NA
j_gene: TRBJ2-5
abundance: medium-sized
CDR3aa: CASSPLLDNEGTQYF
CDR3nt: TGTGCCAGCAGCCCACTATTGGACAACGAAGGGACCCAGTACTTC

v_gene: TRBV18
d_gene: NA
j_gene: TRBJ2-7
abundance: few
CDR3aa: CASSPSGAGYEQYF
CDR3nt: TGTGCCAGCTCACCATCGGGAGCCGGCTACGAGCAGTACTTC

v_gene: TRBV12-3/TRBV12-4
d_gene: TRBD1
j_gene: TRBJ1-2
abundance: NA
CDR3aa: CASSQTGEVHGYTF
CDR3nt: TGTGCCAGCAGTCAGACAGGGGAAGTCCATGGCTACACCTTC

v_gene: TRBV12-3/TRBV12-4
d_gene: TRBD2
j_gene: TRBJ2-1
abundance: many
CDR3aa: CASSATSGSYNEQFF
CDR3nt: TGTGCCAGCAGCGCCACTAGCGGGAGTTACAATGAGCAGTTCTTC

v_gene: TRBV20-1
d_gene: NA
j_gene: TRBJ2-6
abundance: many
CDR3aa: CSARDAAGANVLTF
CDR3nt: TGCAGTGCTAGAGACGCGGCGGGGGCCAACGTCCTGACTTTC

v_gene: TRBV24-1
d_gene: NA
j_gene: TRBJ2-3
abundance: medium-sized
CDR3aa: CATSDITDTQYF
CDR3nt: TGTGCCACCAGTGACATCACAGATACGCAGTATTTT

v_gene: TRBV5-5
d_gene: TRBD2
j_gene: TRBJ2-3
abundance: many
CDR3aa: CASSFNLAGGTDTQYF
CDR3nt: TGTGCCAGCAGCTTCAACTTGGCGGGAGGCACAGATACGCAGTATTTT

v_gene: TRBV13
d_gene: TRBD2
j_gene: TRBJ2-5
abundance: medium-sized
CDR3aa: CASSLGPGLAGQETQYF
CDR3nt: TGTGCCAGCAGCTTAGGCCCCGGACTAGCGGGACAAGAGACCCAGTACTTC

v_gene: TRBV20-1
d_gene: TRBD2
j_gene: TRBJ2-1
abundance: few
CDR3aa: CSGGLAGRSYNEQFF
CDR3nt: TGCAGTGGAGGACTAGCGGGACGCTCCTACAATGAGCAGTTCTTC

v_gene: TRBV29-1
d_gene: TRBD2
j_gene: TRBJ2-1
abundance: many
CDR3aa: CSEAGTSGSGEQFF
CDR3nt: TGCAGCGAAGCCGGGACTAGTGGGTCCGGGGAGCAGTTCTTC

v_gene: TRBV7-9
d_gene: NA
j_gene: TRBJ2-6
abundance: NA
CDR3aa: CASSLGGLAGANGLTF
CDR3nt: TGTGCCAGCAGCTTAGGGGGACTCGCTGGGGCCAACGGCCTGACTTTC

v_gene: TRBV30
d_gene: NA
j_gene: TRBJ2-7
abundance: once
CDR3aa: CAWSPGSTYEQYF
CDR3nt: TGTGCCTGGAGCCCCGGGAGCACCTACGAGCAGTACTTC

v_gene: TRBV30
d_gene: TRBD1
j_gene: TRBJ2-7
abundance: NA
CDR3aa: CAWSVGGTVSHEQYF
CDR3nt: TGTGCCTGGAGTGTAGGTGGGACAGTCAGCCACGAGCAGTACTTC

v_gene: TRBV28
d_gene: TRBD2
j_gene: TRBJ2-1
abundance: many
CDR3aa: CASSFGLAGEVGGEQFF
CDR3nt: TGTGCCAGCAGTTTTGGACTAGCGGGAGAGGTTGGGGGTGAGCAGTTCTTC

v_gene: TRBV4-2
d_gene: NA
j_gene: TRBJ2-7
abundance: NA
CDR3aa: CASSREVSSYEQYF
CDR3nt: TGTGCCAGCAGCAGGGAGGTTAGCTCCTACGAGCAGTACTTC

v_gene: TRBV20-1
d_gene: TRBD1
j_gene: TRBJ2-1
abundance: many
CDR3aa: CSARGNVRTGPYNEQFF
CDR3nt: TGCAGTGCTAGGGGAAACGTCCGGACAGGACCCTACAATGAGCAGTTCTTC

v_gene: TRBV6-5
d_gene: NA
j_gene: TRBJ2-1
abundance: NA
CDR3aa: CASTNPLTNEQFF
CDR3nt: TGTGCCAGCACTAACCCCTTGACTAATGAGCAGTTCTTC

v_gene: TRBV7-2
d_gene: TRBD2
j_gene: TRBJ2-2
abundance: many
CDR3aa: CASSHGSGRNTGELFF
CDR3nt: TGTGCCAGCAGCCACGGTAGCGGGAGGAACACCGGGGAGCTGTTTTTT

v_gene: TRBV7-9
d_gene: TRBD2
j_gene: TRBJ2-7
abundance: many
CDR3aa: CASSRTSGASYEQYF
CDR3nt: TGTGCCAGCAGCCGGACTAGCGGGGCCTCCTACGAGCAGTACTTC

v_gene: TRBV6-1
d_gene: NA
j_gene: TRBJ2-4
abundance: many
CDR3aa: CASSEPSGQNIQYF
CDR3nt: TGTGCCAGCAGTGAACCGAGCGGTCAAAACATTCAGTACTTC

v_gene: TRBV18
d_gene: NA
j_gene: TRBJ2-2
abundance: many
CDR3aa: CASSPPSVSGELFF
CDR3nt: TGTGCCAGCTCACCCCCCTCGGTCTCCGGGGAGCTGTTTTTT

v_gene: TRBV11-3
d_gene: NA
j_gene: TRBJ1-1
abundance: medium-sized
CDR3aa: CASWGGMNTEAFF
CDR3nt: TGTGCCAGCTGGGGAGGAATGAACACTGAAGCTTTCTTT

v_gene: TRBV27
d_gene: NA
j_gene: TRBJ1-1
abundance: medium-sized
CDR3aa: CASSPLGQDSAEAFF
CDR3nt: TGTGCCAGCAGTCCCCTCGGACAAGACTCCGCTGAAGCTTTCTTT

v_gene: TRBV7-9
d_gene: TRBD1
j_gene: TRBJ1-1
abundance: few
CDR3aa: CASSFGQDTEAFF
CDR3nt: TGTGCCAGCAGCTTTGGACAGGACACTGAAGCTTTCTTT

v_gene: TRBV7-2
d_gene: TRBD2
j_gene: TRBJ2-3
abundance: many
CDR3aa: CASSPVGGTDTQYF
CDR3nt: TGTGCCAGCAGCCCCGTGGGGGGGACAGATACGCAGTATTTT

v_gene: TRBV7-2
d_gene: NA
j_gene: TRBJ2-7
abundance: many
CDR3aa: CASSPDRYEQYF
CDR3nt: TGTGCCAGCAGCCCCGACCGCTACGAGCAGTACTTC

v_gene: TRBV7-2
d_gene: NA
j_gene: TRBJ1-5
abundance: many
CDR3aa: CASSPNNQPQHF
CDR3nt: TGTGCCAGCAGCCCCAACAATCAGCCCCAGCATTTT